The 21 T cell receptor beta chains listed next were all sequenced from one sample in a study of blood T cell repertoires in COVID-19. Profiling relied on immunoSEQ multiplex PCR, and the TCRdb table lists in-frame clones only, not all of them. The table has about 380,000 clones, around 89% seen once. The sample taken for sequencing was PBMCs or T cells enriched from blood (not recorded which). These receptors were taken from a woman aged 18-29 years who had recovered from COVID-19.

V gene TRBV7-8 combines with J gene TRBJ2-5; 8 nucleotides align to TRBD2. The CDR3 totals 16 residues. The V and J ends lost 2 bases and 4 bases, in that order; junction bases with no gene match: 9. Germline V gives CDR1 SGHVS, CDR2 FQNEAQ. The chain's CDR3 is CASSLCSRGERETQYF. The CDR3 region has the DNA TGTGCCAGCAGCTTATGTTCGCGGGGGGAAAGAGAGACCCAGTACTTC. Looking up the rest from reference TRBV7-8 and TRBJ2-5 gives the full variable domain: GAGVSQSPRYKVAKRGQDVALRCDPISGHVSLFWYQQALGQGPEFLTYFQNEAQLDKSGLPSDRFFAERPEGSVSTLKIQRTQQEDSAVYLCASSLCSRGERETQYFGPGTRLLVL.

The V call is TRBV6-2 or TRBV6-3, the J call TRBJ2-3; a weak D match, TRBD1 (6 bases). V was cut by 2 bases and J by 4 bases, with 7 bases left in between. The CDR3 length is 13 residues. Germline V gene data show CDR1 as MNHEY and CDR2 as SVGEGT. As DNA, the CDR3 is TGTGCCAGCAGTTACGCAGGGGCAGATACGCAGTATTTT. This translates into CASSYAGADTQYF.

The chain is built from TRBV2 and TRBJ1-6; 7 bases map to TRBD1. This CDR3 contains 15 residues. Germline V gene sequence: CDR1 SNHLY, CDR2 FYNNEI. V dropped 7 bases and J dropped 7; count of bases not matched to a gene: 10. CDR3 in DNA: TGTGCCAGCAATGACAGGGACTTTGAAAATTCACCCCTCCACTTT. Its protein product is CASNDRDFENSPLHF.

This chain connects TRBV7-9 to TRBJ1-1, with no clear D. CDR1 is SEHNR and CDR2 is FQNEAQ in the germline V gene (reference sequence). V gave up 5 bases and J gave up 5 bases, with 9 bases separating them. The CDR3 contains 12 residues. The CDR3 loop reads CASSPGRTEAFF. In DNA, the CDR3 is TGTGCCAGCAGCCCCGGGAGGACTGAAGCTTTCTTT.

This rearrangement joins TRBV6-2 or TRBV6-3 to TRBJ1-1, with a possible D match to TRBD1 (5 bases). V lost 5 bases and J 4 bases, leaving 11 bases between the germline ends. CDR1 is MNHEY and CDR2 is SVGEGT in the germline V gene. The CDR3 has 13 amino acids. The CDR3 region has the DNA TGTGCCAGCAGTGAGTGGGGGGGCACTGAAGCTTTCTTT. This codes for CASSEWGGTEAFF.

The chain combines TRBV25-1 with TRBJ2-7; 9 nucleotides agree with TRBD1. J lost 5 bases, V lost 1 base, and 6 bases had no gene match. The CDR3 runs 15 residues. Germline-derived CDR1 and CDR2 are MGHDK and SYGVNS. The CDR3 bases are TGTGCCAGCAGTGAATTGGGACAGGGTAACCACGAGCAGTACTTC. Protein: CASSELGQGNHEQYF.

The chain recombines TRBV4-1 with TRBJ1-1, with a weak D call TRBD1 (5 bases). Per germline, CDR1 MGHRA and CDR2 YSYEKL. The V and J ends lost 6 bases and 1 base respectively, with 24 bases between them. The CDR3 runs to 18 residues. The CDR3: CASSLRGGSWDANTEAFF. The CDR3 nucleotides are TGCGCCAGCAGTCTCCGCGGGGGAAGCTGGGACGCGAACACTGAAGCTTTCTTT.

The rearrangement links TRBV19 to TRBJ1-3; 8 bases map to TRBD1. Germline values: CDR1 LNHDA, CDR2 SQIVND (reference sequence). With 7 bases clipped from V and 1 base from J, the junction kept 6 bases outside the gene matches. The CDR3 runs 15 residues. The CDR3 coding sequence is TGTGCCAGTATAGACAGGGGATCATCTGGAAACACCATATATTTT. Its protein is CASIDRGSSGNTIYF.

The chain carries TRBV5-1 and TRBJ1-4, with 10 positions matching TRBD1. With V trimmed by 2 bases and J by 0 bases, 4 bases remained unmatched. Germline-derived CDR1 and CDR2 are SGHRS and YFSETQ. The CDR3 length is 17 residues. The CDR3 bases are TGCGCCAGCAGCTTCCAGGGACAGGGGTCAACTAATGAAAAACTGTTTTTT. As protein: CASSFQGQGSTNEKLFF. Drawing the rest from reference TRBV5-1 and TRBJ1-4, the complete variable domain is KAGVTQTPRYLIKTRGQQVTLSCSPISGHRSVSWYQQTPGQGLQFLFEYFSETQRNKGNFPGRFSGRQFSNSRSEMNVSTLELGDSALYLCASSFQGQGSTNEKLFFGSGTQLSVL.

J is TRBJ1-6 and V is TRBV4-2, with 12 bases that match TRBD1. The junction had 13 bases not matched to a gene; V was cut back by 0 bases and J by 10 bases. Germline V gene sequence: CDR1 LGHNA, CDR2 YNFKEQ. The CDR3 length is 19 residues. This CDR3 is CASSQETWDRGRLESPLHF. The CDR3 nucleotides read TGTGCCAGCAGCCAAGAAACCTGGGACAGGGGGCGCCTTGAATCACCCCTCCACTTT.

V and J are TRBV27 and TRBJ2-7; TRBD1 might be the D (6 bases). With 8 bases removed from V and 4 bases from J, the gap between germline ends came to 21 bases. Germline V gene sequence: CDR1 MNHEY, CDR2 SMNVEV (reference sequence). The CDR3 runs 15 residues. In DNA form, the CDR3 reads TGTGCCAGCTCTGAAAGTGGGACATTCCGGTACGAGCAGTACTTC. Translation gives CASSESGTFRYEQYF.

The chain carries TRBV7-3 and TRBJ2-1; 9 bases match TRBD2. This CDR3 has 13 amino acids. Germline CDR1 reads SGHTA; CDR2 reads FQGTGA. The V segment lost 5 bases and the J segment 9 bases; nucleotides outside the gene matches: 5. CDR3 bases: TGTGCCAGCAGCACCCAGCGGGGGGCTGAGCAGTTCTTC. This translates into CASSTQRGAEQFF.

A single count supports this clone. This chain links TRBV4-1 with TRBJ2-1; D not certain. CDR1 and CDR2 from the germline V gene are MGHRA and YSYEKL. The CDR3 runs to 17 residues. V was clipped by 0 bases and J by 2 bases, with 14 bases between them. The CDR3 region is CASSQDGPVGPYNEQFF. The CDR3 DNA sequence: TGCGCCAGCAGCCAAGATGGGCCCGTAGGTCCCTACAATGAGCAGTTCTTC.

The V call is TRBV7-2, the J call TRBJ2-7; 10 bases are shared with TRBD1. CDR3 length equals 17 residues. J was trimmed by 4 bases and V by 7 bases; bases with no gene match: 16. Germline V gene sequence: CDR1 SGHTA, CDR2 FQGNSA. Here the CDR3 reads CASTVKTPGQGSYEQYF. The CDR3 coding sequence is TGTGCCAGCACCGTGAAGACTCCGGGACAGGGGTCTTACGAGCAGTACTTC. Using reference TRBV7-2 and TRBJ2-7 for the parts outside the CDR3, the full variable domain is GAGVSQSPSNKVTEKGKDVELRCDPISGHTALYWYRQSLGQGLEFLIYFQGNSAPDKSGLPSDRFSAERTGGSVSTLTIQRTQQEDSAVYLCASTVKTPGQGSYEQYFGPGTRLTVT.

The genes are TRBV3-1 (or the pseudogene TRBV3-2) and TRBJ2-2, with D possibly TRBD1 on 6 matching bases. CDR3 size: 14 residues. Germline CDR1 is LGHDT and CDR2 is YNNKEL (reference sequence). Trimming cost V 3 bases and J 6 bases, with 11 bases left between them. The CDR3 loop reads CASSHTTGPGELFF. The DNA of the CDR3 is TGTGCCAGCAGCCATACGACAGGCCCCGGGGAGCTGTTTTTT.

The chain is built from TRBV5-1 and TRBJ2-2, with unresolved D. Trimming took 0 bases from V and 4 from J, leaving 10 bases between them. The germline V gene encodes CDR1 SGHRS and CDR2 YFSETQ. The CDR3 loop spans 15 amino acids. DNA for the CDR3: TGCGCCAGCAGCTTGGAAGCAGGCAGCACCGGGGAGCTGTTTTTT. Protein sequence: CASSLEAGSTGELFF.

J is TRBJ2-3 and V is TRBV5-5, with D perhaps given as TRBD1 or TRBD2 (7 bases each). Deletions cut 4 bases from V and 1 base from J, with 16 bases between. The germline gives CDR1 SGHKS, CDR2 YYEKEE (reference sequence). This CDR3 comprises 16 residues. DNA of the CDR3: TGTGCCAGCAGCCTGGGAGGGACAGTCGGCACAGATACGCAGTATTTT. Its protein is CASSLGGTVGTDTQYF.

The rearrangement links TRBV6-5 to TRBJ1-2, with no clear D. V was trimmed by 0 bases and J by 7 bases, leaving 18 bases between them. From germline, CDR1 is MNHEY and CDR2 SVGAGI. This CDR3 has 16 residues. The DNA for the CDR3 is TGTGCCAGCAGTTACTCGCTAGGAGAGCTAAGAAGTGGCTACACCTTC. It is translated as CASSYSLGELRSGYTF.

In its sample, this clone was seen once. V is TRBV27 and J is TRBJ2-7; 11 positions agree with TRBD1. The length of the CDR3 is 14 residues. Trimming took 5 bases from V and 3 from J; bases not matched to a gene: 3. CDR1 is MNHEY, CDR2 SMNVEV, per germline (reference sequence). CDR3 in amino acids: CASSPGTGGYEQYF. The DNA for the CDR3 is TGTGCCAGCAGTCCAGGGACAGGGGGCTACGAGCAGTACTTC.

The gene calls are TRBV5-6 and TRBJ1-5; tentatively, D is TRBD1 (6 bases). Germline V gene lookup returns CDR1 SGHDT and CDR2 YYEEEE. The CDR3 runs 12 residues. Trimming took off 4 bases at V and 11 bases at J, with 13 bases between the two ends. CDR3 residues: CASSTQGSAQHF. As DNA, the CDR3 is TGTGCCAGCAGCACACAGGGTTCGGCCCAGCATTTT.

The rearrangement uses TRBV24-1 and TRBJ1-2, with 7 nucleotides matching TRBD1. After removal of 3 bases from V and 3 bases from J, the junction contained 3 bases not matched to a gene. CDR1 KGHDR and CDR2 SFDVKD come from the germline V gene. CDR3 size: 14 residues. CDR3 amino acids: CATSDKGADYGYTF. The DNA for the CDR3 is TGTGCCACCAGTGATAAGGGGGCTGACTATGGCTACACCTTC.